What follows describes a single TCR beta chain. This record comes from a study of T-cell reconstitution after alpha-beta-depleted transplantation in children. The CDR3 covers 13 residues. V was trimmed by 3 bases and J by 8 bases, leaving 13 bases between them. Germline V CDR1 and CDR2: LNHNV, YYDKDF (reference sequence). A library of TCRbeta sequences, prepared with unique molecular identifiers, was generated. TCRdb reanalysed the PCR reads using MiXCR and keeps one entry per CDR3 protein. The data contain about 360,000 distinct CDR3 sequences, roughly 14% of them singletons. The clonotype was recovered from a human donor who donated a stem cell graft to a child with Fanconi anemia. The source material was PBMCs, sampled from the stem cell graft. The V call is TRBV15, the J call TRBJ1-1; no clear D. DNA of the CDR3: TGTGCCACCAGCAGGCAGCAGGAGCTAGAAGCTTTCTTT. It encodes CATSRQQELEAFF.